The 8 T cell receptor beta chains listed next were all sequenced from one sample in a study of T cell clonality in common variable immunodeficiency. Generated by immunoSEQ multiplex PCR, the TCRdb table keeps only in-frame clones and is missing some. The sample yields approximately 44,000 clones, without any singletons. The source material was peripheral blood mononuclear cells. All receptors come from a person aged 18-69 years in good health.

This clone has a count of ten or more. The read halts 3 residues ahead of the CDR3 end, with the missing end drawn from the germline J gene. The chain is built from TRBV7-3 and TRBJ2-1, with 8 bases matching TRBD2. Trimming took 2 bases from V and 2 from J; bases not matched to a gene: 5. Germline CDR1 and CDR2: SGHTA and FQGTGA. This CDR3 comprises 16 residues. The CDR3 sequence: CASSLLGGGTYNEQFF. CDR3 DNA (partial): TGTGCCAGCAGCTTACTCGGGGGGGGAACCTACAATGAG.

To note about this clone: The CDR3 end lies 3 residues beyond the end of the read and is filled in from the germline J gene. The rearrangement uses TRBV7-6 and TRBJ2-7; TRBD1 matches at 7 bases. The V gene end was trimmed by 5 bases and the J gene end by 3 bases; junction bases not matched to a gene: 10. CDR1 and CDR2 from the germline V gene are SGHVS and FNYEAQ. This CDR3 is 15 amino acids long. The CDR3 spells CASSRDSRGHYEQYF. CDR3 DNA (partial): TGTGCCAGCAGCCGGGACAGCCGGGGCCACTACGAG.

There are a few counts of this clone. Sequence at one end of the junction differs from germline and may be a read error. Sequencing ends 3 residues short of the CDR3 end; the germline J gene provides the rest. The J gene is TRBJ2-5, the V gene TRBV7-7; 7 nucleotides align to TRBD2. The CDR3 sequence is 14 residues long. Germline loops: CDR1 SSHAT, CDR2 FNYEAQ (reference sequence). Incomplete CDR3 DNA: TGTGCTAGCAGCTTAGTAGGACTAGGGGAGACC. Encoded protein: CASSLVGLGET. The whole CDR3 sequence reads CASSLVGLGETQYF.

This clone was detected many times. The CDR3 region is CASKRGSSYNEQFF. The CDR3 DNA, read in part, is TGTGCCAGCAAAAGGGGGAGTTCCTACAATGAG. This chain connects TRBV2 to TRBJ2-1, with a possible D match to TRBD1 (6 bases). The read ends 3 residues before the CDR3 terminus; that terminus is restored from the germline J gene. Germline V gives CDR1 SNHLY, CDR2 FYNNEI. V lost 7 bases to trimming and J lost 1 base, with 11 bases between them. The CDR3 contains 14 residues. Looking up the rest from reference TRBV2 and TRBJ2-1 gives the full variable domain: EPEVTQTPSHQVTQMGQEVILRCVPISNHLYFYWYRQILGQKVEFLVSFYNNEISEKSEIFDDQFSVERPDGSNFTLKIRSTKLEDSAMYFCASKRGSSYNEQFFGPGTRLTVL.

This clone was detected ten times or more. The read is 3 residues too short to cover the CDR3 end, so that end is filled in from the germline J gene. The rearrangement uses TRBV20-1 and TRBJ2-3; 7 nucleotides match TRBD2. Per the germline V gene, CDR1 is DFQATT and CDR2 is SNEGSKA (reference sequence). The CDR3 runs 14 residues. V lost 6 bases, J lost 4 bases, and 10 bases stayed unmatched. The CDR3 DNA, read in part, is TGCAGTGCCGCCAGCGGGGTCGCGGCAGATACG. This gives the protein CSAASGVAADT. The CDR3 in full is CSAASGVAADTQYF.

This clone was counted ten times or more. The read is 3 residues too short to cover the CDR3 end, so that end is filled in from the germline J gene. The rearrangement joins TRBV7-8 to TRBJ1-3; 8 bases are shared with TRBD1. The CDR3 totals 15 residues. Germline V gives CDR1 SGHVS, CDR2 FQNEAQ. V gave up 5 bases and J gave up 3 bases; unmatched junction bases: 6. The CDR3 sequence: CASSPRGRIGNTIYF. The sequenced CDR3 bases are TGTGCCAGCAGCCCCAGGGGGCGAATTGGAAACACC.

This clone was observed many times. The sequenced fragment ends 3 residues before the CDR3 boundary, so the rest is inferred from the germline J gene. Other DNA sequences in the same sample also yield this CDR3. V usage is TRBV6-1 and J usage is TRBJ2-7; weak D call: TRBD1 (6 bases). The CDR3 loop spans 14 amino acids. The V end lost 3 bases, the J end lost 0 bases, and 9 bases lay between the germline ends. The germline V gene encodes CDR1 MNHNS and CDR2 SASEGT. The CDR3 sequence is CASSETGRSYEQYF. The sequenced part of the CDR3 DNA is TGTGCCAGCAGTGAGACAGGCCGCTCCTACGAG.

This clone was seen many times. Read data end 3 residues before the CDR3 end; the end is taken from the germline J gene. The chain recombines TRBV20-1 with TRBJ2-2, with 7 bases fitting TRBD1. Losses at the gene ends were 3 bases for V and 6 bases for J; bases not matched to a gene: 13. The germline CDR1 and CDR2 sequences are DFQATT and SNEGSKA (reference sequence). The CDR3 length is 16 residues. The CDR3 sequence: CSASTSTGPRAGELFF. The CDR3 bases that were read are TGCAGTGCTAGCACTTCGACAGGGCCTAGGGCCGGGGAG.